This paragraph reports one T cell receptor (beta chain). Its antigen is undetermined. Deep level was the assay's run setting. TCRdb's table, derived via immunoSEQ multiplex PCR, lists solely in-frame clones and lacks some. This sample has roughly 500,000 clones; less than 96% occur once, and the top ten carry under 0.06%. V trimming: 6 bases; J trimming: 2 bases; junction bases outside the gene matches: 3. Germline lookup yields CDR1 SGHRS and CDR2 YFSETQ. The CDR3 has 14 residues. The sample comes from a study of shared clonotypes between healthy human individuals. General study points: Sampling used blood alone; tissue repertoires probably differ. Naive subsets generally had larger estimated richness than memory subsets.

A split of CD4+ cells into CD45RA+ naive and CD45RA-negative memory subsets was performed. The chain uses TRBV5-1 and TRBJ2-2, with 8 bases that match TRBD2. Sequencing used naive CD4+ T cells sorted from blood. Subset here: CD45RA+ positively selected. The TCR comes from a woman aged 25-40 years in good health. In DNA, the CDR3 is TGCGCCAGCACCCGGACTAGCAACACCGGGGAGCTGTTTTTT. Translated, it gives CASTRTSNTGELFF. Together with reference TRBV5-1 and TRBJ2-2, the CDR3 gives the full variable domain: KAGVTQTPRYLIKTRGQQVTLSCSPISGHRSVSWYQQTPGQGLQFLFEYFSETQRNKGNFPGRFSGRQFSNSRSEMNVSTLELGDSALYLCASTRTSNTGELFFGEGSRLTVL.